The clone carrying this T cell receptor beta chain was counted only a few times. The data were obtained in a study of T cell repertoires in cytomegalovirus infection. Using its own MiXCR run on the reads, TCRdb lists one record per CDR3 protein. The profile shows 200,000 to 300,000 distinct CDR3 sequences, roughly 13% of them singletons. The specimen sequenced was PBMCs. The origin of this receptor is a human donor in good health (CMV status not recorded). Some clones in this sample may be carry-over from other donors' samples.

The CDR3 nucleotides read TGTGCCAGTAGTATTTTGGGGACAGAGAATGAAAAACTGTTTTTT. Translation gives CASSILGTENEKLFF. The chain uses TRBV19 and TRBJ1-4; 7 bases are a match to TRBD1. This CDR3 contains 15 residues. The V gene end was trimmed by 3 bases and the J gene end by 5 bases; junction bases not matched to a gene: 6. Per germline, CDR1 LNHDA and CDR2 SQIVND (reference sequence).